Listed here are 10 T cell receptor beta chains from one sample, sequenced in a study of blood T cell repertoires in COVID-19. Produced via immunoSEQ multiplex PCR; TCRdb's table is partial and in-frame only. The sample consists of about 49,000 clones, roughly 79% of them appearing once. Source material: peripheral blood. The receptors here all came from a woman at least 80 years old with COVID-19, enrolled during active disease.

This clone appeared a single time. This chain links TRBV7-9 with TRBJ2-7, with 9 bases matching TRBD2. Trimming took 9 bases from V and 6 from J; bases not matched to a gene: 18. The CDR3 totals 16 residues. From germline, CDR1 is SEHNR and CDR2 FQNEAQ (reference sequence). The CDR3 region is CARSKVISGSMGEQYF. CDR3 sequence (DNA): TGTGCCAGAAGTAAGGTGATTAGCGGGAGTATGGGCGAGCAGTACTTC.

This chain uses TRBV5-4 with TRBJ2-1, with D tentatively TRBD2 (6 bases). This CDR3 contains 16 residues. The V gene's germline CDR1 is SGHNT and CDR2 YYREEE (reference sequence). Between the trimmed V and J ends, which lost 1 base and 4 bases, there was a span of 15 bases. CDR3 DNA sequence: TGTGCCAGCAGCTTGTCTGGGACTGGGGGGTACAATGAGCAGTTCTTC. Its protein product is CASSLSGTGGYNEQFF.

The chain is built from TRBV6-5 and TRBJ2-2; 7 bases are a match to TRBD2. With 8 bases clipped from V and 6 bases from J, the junction kept 3 bases outside the gene matches. This CDR3 spans 12 amino acids. Germline V gene data show CDR1 as MNHEY and CDR2 as SVGAGI. The CDR3 protein is CASRGDSGELFF. The CDR3 DNA reads TGTGCCAGCCGGGGGGATTCCGGGGAGCTGTTTTTT.

V and J are TRBV7-2 and TRBJ2-5; TRBD1 aligns across 7 bases. The CDR3 is made up of 15 amino acids. Germline V gives CDR1 SGHTA, CDR2 FQGNSA. V lost 5 bases to trimming and J lost 5 bases; unmatched junction nucleotides: 11. CDR3 sequence reads: CASSARQGIWETQYF. The CDR3 bases are TGTGCCAGCAGCGCAAGACAGGGAATCTGGGAGACCCAGTACTTC. The variable domain in full, with the rest retrieved from reference TRBV7-2 and TRBJ2-5, is GAGVSQSPSNKVTEKGKDVELRCDPISGHTALYWYRQSLGQGLEFLIYFQGNSAPDKSGLPSDRFSAERTGGSVSTLTIQRTQQEDSAVYLCASSARQGIWETQYFGPGTRLLVL.

The chain couples TRBV12-3 or TRBV12-4 to TRBJ2-4; 7 bases match TRBD1. Unmatched junction bases numbered 3, after V lost 5 bases and J lost 5 bases. This CDR3 region has 13 residues. CDR3 bases: TGTGCCAGCAGTCAGGGGGTCCAAAACATTCAGTACTTC. It specifies CASSQGVQNIQYF.

The V and J genes are TRBV6-6 and TRBJ2-7, with D possibly TRBD1 on 6 matching bases. The germline V and J ends were trimmed by 6 bases and 2 bases, with 14 bases remaining between them. Germline loops: CDR1 MNHNY, CDR2 SVGAGI (reference sequence). This CDR3 region has 14 residues. The chain's CDR3 is CASSLPTGTYEQYF. The CDR3 nucleotides read TGTGCCAGCAGCCTACCGACAGGTACCTACGAGCAGTACTTC.

This chain connects TRBV9 to TRBJ2-3; 9 bases align to TRBD2. Trimming took 0 bases from V and 4 from J; bases not matched to a gene: 9. The germline V gene encodes CDR1 SGDLS and CDR2 YYNGEE. This CDR3 has 17 amino acids. The CDR3 DNA is TGTGCCAGCAGCGTAGGCCGATTAGCGGGAGTTTCAGATACGCAGTATTTT. It specifies CASSVGRLAGVSDTQYF.

This clone was picked up one time. This chain joins TRBV28 and TRBJ1-5; possible D gene TRBD1, 5 bases. CDR3 size: 14 residues. CDR1 is MDHEN and CDR2 is SYDVKM in the germline V gene. The V end was cut by 6 bases, the J end by 7 bases, with 16 bases between. The CDR3 DNA reads TGTGCCAGCAGAGGACATACTGGAGCGCAGCCCCAGCATTTT. This encodes CASRGHTGAQPQHF.

This clone showed up just once. The V call is TRBV24-1, the J call TRBJ2-1; TRBD2 agrees at 8 bases. V lost 7 bases and J lost 5; bases outside the gene matches: 6. The CDR3 extends over 14 amino acids. In germline, CDR1 is KGHDR, CDR2 SFDVKD. The CDR3, as DNA: TGTGCCACCAGATCCAGCGGGAGTAACAATGAGCAGTTCTTC. Translated: CATRSSGSNNEQFF.

This chain links TRBV28 with TRBJ2-1; a possible D gene is TRBD2 (6 bases). V shed 8 bases and J shed 12 bases, with 17 bases lying between them. This CDR3 has 12 amino acids. Looked up from germline, CDR1 is MDHEN and CDR2 is SYDVKM. CDR3 in DNA: TGTGCCAGCCGGGACTCTCTGCAAGCGCAGTTCTTC. Encoded protein: CASRDSLQAQFF.